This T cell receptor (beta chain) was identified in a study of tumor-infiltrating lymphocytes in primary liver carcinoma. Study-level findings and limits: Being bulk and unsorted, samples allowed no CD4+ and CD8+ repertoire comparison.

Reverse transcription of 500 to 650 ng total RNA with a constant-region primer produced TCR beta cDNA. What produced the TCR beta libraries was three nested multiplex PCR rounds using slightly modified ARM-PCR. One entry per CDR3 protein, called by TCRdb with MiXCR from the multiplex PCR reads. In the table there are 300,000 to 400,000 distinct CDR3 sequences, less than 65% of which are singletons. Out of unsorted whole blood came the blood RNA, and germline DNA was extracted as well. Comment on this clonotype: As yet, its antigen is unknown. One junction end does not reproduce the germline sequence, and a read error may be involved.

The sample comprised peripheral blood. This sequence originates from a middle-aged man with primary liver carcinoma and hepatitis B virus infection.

The CDR3 DNA sequence: TGTGCCAGCAGCCTTGCAATAAGGACAGGTCAAGAGGCCCAGTACTTC. This sequence encodes CASSLAIRTGQEAQYF. This chain joins TRBV13 and TRBJ2-5, with 7 bases fitting TRBD1. The germline V gene encodes CDR1 PRHDT and CDR2 FYEKMQ (reference sequence). This CDR3 has 16 residues.